Listed below are T cell receptor beta chains from one sample, sequenced in a study of blood T cell repertoires in COVID-19. Assay: immunoSEQ multiplex PCR; the TCRdb copy retains only in-frame clones and omits some. The sample lists about 110,000 clones, under 75% seen once, with around 8% in the top ten. Sample: peripheral blood. The receptors shown here come from a woman in her sixties with acute or convalescent COVID-19. The CDR3 runs from the conserved cysteine through the conserved F or W. The D gene is left open where the match is weak. The size field is filled for only some rows; it gives once, few, many or a size class.

TRBV7-2	TRBJ2-3	NA	NA	CASSRRQGLPDTQYF	TGTGCCAGCAGCCGTAGACAGGGACTCCCAGATACGCAGTATTTT
TRBV7-6	TRBJ1-6	TRBD1	NA	CASSPWTGRDSPLHF	TGTGCCAGCAGCCCCTGGACAGGGAGGGATTCACCCCTCCACTTT
TRBV21-1	TRBJ1-3	NA	NA	CASSGSRDSSSGNTIYF	TGTGCCAGCAGCGGGAGCCGGGACTCTTCCTCTGGAAACACCATATATTTT
TRBV19	TRBJ1-1	NA	few	CASSIGAGLLNTEAFF	TGTGCCAGTAGTATAGGGGCGGGACTCCTGAACACTGAAGCTTTCTTT
TRBV6-5	TRBJ1-5	NA	NA	CASSRAPNQPQHF	TGTGCCAGCAGCAGGGCCCCCAATCAGCCCCAGCATTTT
TRBV2	TRBJ2-4	NA	few	CASSAVGGREDIQYF	TGTGCCAGCAGTGCGGTCGGGGGGCGAGAGGACATTCAGTACTTC
TRBV18	TRBJ1-3	NA	NA	CASSPAASSGNTIYF	TGTGCCAGCTCACCGGCGGCTAGCTCTGGAAACACCATATATTTT
TRBV11-2	TRBJ1-2	NA	few	CASSKDSNYGYTF	TGTGCCAGCAGCAAGGACTCGAATTATGGCTACACCTTC
TRBV19	TRBJ1-4	NA	NA	CASSFLQGATNEKLFF	TGTGCCAGTAGTTTCTTACAGGGTGCAACTAATGAAAAACTGTTTTTT
TRBV6-2/TRBV6-3	TRBJ2-7	TRBD2	NA	CASSSWLAGGLTQLRYEQYF	TGTGCCAGCAGTTCCTGGCTAGCGGGGGGGCTAACCCAGCTCCGTTACGAGCAGTACTTC